This entry concerns a single TCR beta chain. This CDR3 comprises 12 residues. With 3 bases removed from V and 9 bases from J, the gap between germline ends came to 12 bases. CDR1 GTSNPN and CDR2 SVGIG come from the germline V gene (reference sequence). This sample was included in a study of OX40 agonist ivuxolimab in advanced cancers. At cycle 4 day 1, cycle 7 day 1, and baseline, blood was sampled. TCRdb's table, derived via immunoSEQ multiplex PCR, lists solely in-frame clones and lacks some. The repertoire holds fewer than 120,000 clones, around nine tenths seen once, with 0.27% in the top ten. The sequencing here drew on CD4+ or CD8+ T cells sorted from blood, taken in a trial of the OX40 agonist ivuxolimab. This sequence was found in an adult with an advanced solid tumor such as melanoma, head and neck, liver or kidney cancer. The V gene is TRBV30, the J gene TRBJ1-5; D is ambiguous. CDR3 DNA: TGTGCCTGGAGGGACGGTAGTGGGCCCCAGCATTTT. Translating gives CAWRDGSGPQHF.